The rows below give T cell receptor beta chains drawn from one sample of a study of STAT3 mutations in large granular lymphocyte leukemia. Here immunoSEQ multiplex PCR was the method, and the copy in TCRdb shows in-frame clones only, minus some. Here the sample spans about 9,200 clones, roughly 54% being singletons. The sample consisted of peripheral blood mononuclear cells. Receptor source: a boy between 10 and 17 years old with T-cell large granular lymphocyte leukemia. Some clones in this sample may be carry-over from other donors' samples. Both conserved end residues are part of each CDR3. The D gene is left open where the match is weak.

j_call v_call d_call cdr3_aa
TRBJ2-5 TRBV7-9 - CASSLSLETQYF
TRBJ2-1 TRBV4-3 TRBD1 CASSQLRTGEYNEQFF
TRBJ2-5 TRBV30 TRBD1 CAWRIQGAGETQYF
TRBJ2-1 TRBV7-9 - CASSFDLGGHNEQFF
TRBJ2-5 TRBV5-4 - CASSLVEEETQYF
TRBJ1-1 TRBV6-4 - CASSDSIEGGTKAFF
TRBJ2-1 TRBV6-5 - CASRERGGLSNEQFF
TRBJ2-5 TRBV7-9 - CASSLLANQETQYF
TRBJ2-7 TRBV7-9 - CASSSTGLEQYF
TRBJ2-6 TRBV7-6 - CASSPTSGANVLTF
TRBJ2-7 TRBV20-1 - CSALTAYEQYF
TRBJ1-5 TRBV7-9 - CASSLAQGVPQHF
TRBJ2-7 TRBV14 - CASSPPGFPYEQYF
TRBJ1-1 TRBV6-6 - CASGSSGNTEAFF
TRBJ2-5 TRBV5-1 TRBD2 CASSFSSGGSETQYF
TRBJ2-3 TRBV9 TRBD2 CASSAAGGFTDTQYF
TRBJ1-2 TRBV7-9 TRBD1 CASSLARGPYYGYTF
TRBJ1-1 TRBV30 - CAWARGRRSTEAFF
TRBJ2-1 TRBV27 TRBD2 CASSGRLALITSYNEQFF
TRBJ2-5 TRBV6-5 - CATGGAGWETQYF
TRBJ2-7 TRBV6-5 - CASSDGLEQYF
TRBJ2-7 TRBV28 TRBD2 CASSLPTGRAYEQYF
TRBJ2-3 TRBV7-2 TRBD2 CASTLGLAARDTQYF
TRBJ2-3 TRBV6-4 - CASSSGSTDTQYF
TRBJ2-5 TRBV5-1 TRBD1 CASSLRQGTKETQYF
TRBJ1-6 TRBV5-1 - CASSLAEQIYNSPLHF
TRBJ2-1 TRBV5-1 TRBD1 CASSLTGAQRNEQFF
TRBJ2-1 TRBV29-1 - CSFRETGSYNEQFF
TRBJ1-2 TRBV28 TRBD1 CASSETTGQDEGYTF
TRBJ2-4 TRBV30 TRBD1 CAWRDRGAKNIQYF
TRBJ1-2 TRBV5-5 - CASSPIGVGGNYGYTF
TRBJ2-7 TRBV27 TRBD1 CASSWGQGPYEQYF
TRBJ2-1 TRBV27 - CASGLWGREHNEQFF
TRBJ1-4 TRBV12-1 - CASSFGKRGSEKLFF
TRBJ2-7 TRBV30 TRBD1 CAWSGTGPYEQYF
TRBJ1-2 TRBV5-1 - CASSPRGADYGYTF
TRBJ1-2 TRBV6-4 TRBD1 CASSATGGRDGYTF
TRBJ1-5 TRBV6-1 TRBD1 CASNRDRANQPQHF
TRBJ1-6 TRBV5-1 - CASREGTYYNSPLHF
TRBJ2-7 TRBV28 - CASNQDSSYEQYF
TRBJ1-5 TRBV30 TRBD1 CAWSSGTGYNQPQHF
TRBJ1-3 TRBV18 TRBD1 CASSPPGQATSGNTIYF
TRBJ2-7 TRBV5-1 - CASSLGDIPYEQYF
TRBJ1-3 TRBV18 TRBD1 CASSVTGTGVSGNTIYF
TRBJ2-3 TRBV29-1 - CSSTLVGGTQYF
TRBJ1-2 TRBV25-1 - CASSEFSHNYGYTF
TRBJ2-3 TRBV5-1 - CASRRNRVGDTQYF
TRBJ2-3 TRBV18 - CASSPFPGVGMGQYF
TRBJ2-3 TRBV6-5 TRBD2 CASRSGGSGTDTQYF
TRBJ2-7 TRBV28 - CASSYRSRETLFYEQYF